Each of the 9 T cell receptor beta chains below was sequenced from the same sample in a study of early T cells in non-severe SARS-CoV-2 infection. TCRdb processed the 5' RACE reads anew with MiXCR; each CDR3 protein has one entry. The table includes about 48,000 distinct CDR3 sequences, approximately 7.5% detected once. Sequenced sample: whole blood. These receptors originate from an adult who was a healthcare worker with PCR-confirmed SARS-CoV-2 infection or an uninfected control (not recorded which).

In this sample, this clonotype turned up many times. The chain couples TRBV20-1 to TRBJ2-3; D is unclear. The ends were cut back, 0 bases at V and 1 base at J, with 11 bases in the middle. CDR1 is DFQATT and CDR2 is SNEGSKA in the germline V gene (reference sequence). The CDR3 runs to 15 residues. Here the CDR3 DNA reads TGCAGTGCTAGAGATTTGGCTAGGGGCACAGATACGCAGTATTTT. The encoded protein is CSARDLARGTDTQYF.

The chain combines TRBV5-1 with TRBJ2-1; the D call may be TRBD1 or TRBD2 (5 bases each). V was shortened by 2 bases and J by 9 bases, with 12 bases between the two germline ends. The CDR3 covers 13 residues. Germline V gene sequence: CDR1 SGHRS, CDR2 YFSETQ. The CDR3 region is CASSFGTLGEQFF. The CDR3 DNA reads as TGCGCCAGCAGCTTTGGGACCTTAGGTGAGCAGTTCTTC.

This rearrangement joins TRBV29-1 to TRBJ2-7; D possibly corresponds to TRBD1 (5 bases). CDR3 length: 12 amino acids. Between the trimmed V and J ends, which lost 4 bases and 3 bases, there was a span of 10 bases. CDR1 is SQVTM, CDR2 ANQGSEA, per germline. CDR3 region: CSVGQSDYEQYF. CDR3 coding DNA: TGCAGCGTTGGACAGTCCGACTACGAGCAGTACTTC.

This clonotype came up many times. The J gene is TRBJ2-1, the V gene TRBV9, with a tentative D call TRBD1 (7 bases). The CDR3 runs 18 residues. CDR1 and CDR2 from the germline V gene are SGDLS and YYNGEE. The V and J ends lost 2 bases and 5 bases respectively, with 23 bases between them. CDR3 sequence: CASSVLSVAGQTNNEQFF. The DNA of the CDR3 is TGTGCCAGCAGCGTGTTAAGTGTGGCGGGACAGACGAACAATGAGCAGTTCTTC.

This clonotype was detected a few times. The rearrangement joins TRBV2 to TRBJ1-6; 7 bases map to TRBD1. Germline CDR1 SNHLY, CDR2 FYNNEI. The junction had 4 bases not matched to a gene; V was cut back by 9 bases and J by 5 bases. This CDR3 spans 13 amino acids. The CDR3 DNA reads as TGTGCCAGGAGGACAGGCGATAATTCACCCCTCCACTTT. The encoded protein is CARRTGDNSPLHF.

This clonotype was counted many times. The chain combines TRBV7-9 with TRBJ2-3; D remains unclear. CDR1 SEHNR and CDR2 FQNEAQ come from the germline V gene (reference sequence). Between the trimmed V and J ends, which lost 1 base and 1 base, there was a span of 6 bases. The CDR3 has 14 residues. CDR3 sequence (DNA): TGTGCCAGCAGCTTAGACTACGGCACAGATACGCAGTATTTT. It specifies CASSLDYGTDTQYF.

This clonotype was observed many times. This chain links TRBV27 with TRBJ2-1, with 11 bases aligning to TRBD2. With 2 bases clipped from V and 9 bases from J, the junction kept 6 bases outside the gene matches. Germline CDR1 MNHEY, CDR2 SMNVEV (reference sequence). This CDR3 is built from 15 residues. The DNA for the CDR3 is TGTGCCAGCAGTTTAGGTAGCGGGGGGGCAATTGAGCAGTTCTTC. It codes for CASSLGSGGAIEQFF.

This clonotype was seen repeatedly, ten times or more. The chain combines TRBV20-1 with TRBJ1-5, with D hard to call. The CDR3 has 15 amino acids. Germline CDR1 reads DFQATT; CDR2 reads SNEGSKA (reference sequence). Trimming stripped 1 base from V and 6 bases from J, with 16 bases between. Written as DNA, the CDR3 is TGCAGTGCTAGAGGGAGGACCGTGGGCGGTCAGCCCCAGCATTTT. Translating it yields CSARGRTVGGQPQHF.

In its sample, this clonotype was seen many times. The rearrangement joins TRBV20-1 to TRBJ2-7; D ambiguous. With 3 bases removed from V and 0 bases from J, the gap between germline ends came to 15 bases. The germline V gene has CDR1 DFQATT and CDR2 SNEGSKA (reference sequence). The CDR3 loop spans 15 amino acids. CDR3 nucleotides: TGCAGTGCTAGGGCTTTCGGACGAAGCTCCTACGAGCAGTACTTC. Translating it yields CSARAFGRSSYEQYF.